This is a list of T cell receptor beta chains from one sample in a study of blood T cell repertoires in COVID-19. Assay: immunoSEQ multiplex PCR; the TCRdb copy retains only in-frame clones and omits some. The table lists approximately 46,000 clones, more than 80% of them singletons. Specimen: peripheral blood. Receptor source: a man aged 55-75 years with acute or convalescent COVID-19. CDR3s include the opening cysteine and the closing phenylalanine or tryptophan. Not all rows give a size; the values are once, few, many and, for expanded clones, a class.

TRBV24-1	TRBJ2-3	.	CATSDLVAGGRDTQYF
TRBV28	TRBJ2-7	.	CASGAAGGGGEQYF
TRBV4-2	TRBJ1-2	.	CASGDRGNYGYTF
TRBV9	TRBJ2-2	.	CASSPRGGRNTGELFF
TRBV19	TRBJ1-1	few	CASRGQGVTEAFF
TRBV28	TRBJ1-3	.	CASSYTGAGNTIYF
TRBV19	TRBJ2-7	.	CASNPARRDRGYEQYF
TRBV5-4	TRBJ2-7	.	CASSTQTGGYEQYF
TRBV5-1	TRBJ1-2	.	CASSLGTGYGYTF
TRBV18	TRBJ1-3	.	CASSLRTGESGNTIYF
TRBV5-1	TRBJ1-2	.	CASSLAGDGYGYTF
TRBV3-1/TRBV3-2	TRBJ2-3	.	CASSQRDGADTQYF
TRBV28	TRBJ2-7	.	CASSSDNYSYEQYF
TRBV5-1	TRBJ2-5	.	CASSPQGETQYF
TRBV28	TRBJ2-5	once	CASSPSGGSHAETQYF
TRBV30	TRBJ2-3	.	CAWREQGITDTQYF
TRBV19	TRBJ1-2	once	CASSLLGGGYYGYTF
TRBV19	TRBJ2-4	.	CASSIDREAEQYF
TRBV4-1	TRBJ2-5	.	CASSQNPGGRGAQETQYF
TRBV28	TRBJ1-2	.	CASSGQGQRYGYTF
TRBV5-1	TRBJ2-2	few	CASIPGTGFTGELFF
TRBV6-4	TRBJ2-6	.	CASSVLAGGLSGANVLTF
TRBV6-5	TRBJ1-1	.	CASSSRETRNTEAFF
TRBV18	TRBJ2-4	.	CASSPPEVGGDIQYF
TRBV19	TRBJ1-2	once	CASSIPWQGGHGYTF